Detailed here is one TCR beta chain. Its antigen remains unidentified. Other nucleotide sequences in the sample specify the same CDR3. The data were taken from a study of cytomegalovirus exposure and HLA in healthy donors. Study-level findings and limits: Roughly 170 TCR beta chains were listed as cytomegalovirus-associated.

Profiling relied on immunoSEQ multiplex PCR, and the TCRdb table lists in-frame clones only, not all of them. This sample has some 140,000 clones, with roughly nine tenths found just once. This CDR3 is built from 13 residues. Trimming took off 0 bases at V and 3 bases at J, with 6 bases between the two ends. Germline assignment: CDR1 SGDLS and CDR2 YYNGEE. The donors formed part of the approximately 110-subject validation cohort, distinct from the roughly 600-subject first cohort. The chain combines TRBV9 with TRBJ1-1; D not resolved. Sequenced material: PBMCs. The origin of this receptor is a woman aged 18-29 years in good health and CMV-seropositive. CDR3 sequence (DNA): TGTGCCAGCAGCGTAGGAGGAGACACTGAAGCTTTCTTT. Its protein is CASSVGGDTEAFF.